The present T cell receptor beta chain was sequenced within a study of cytomegalovirus exposure and HLA in healthy donors. At the level of the study: Caucasian-associated ancestry cluster membership applied to around 76% of around 400 genotyped donors.

This clone appeared once. Antigen: not known. Study-level points and caveats: Prior analysis indicated that the majority of TCR beta V segments exhibited productivity approximately 87% or approximately 30% of the time. Fewer N-insertions (relative to the approximately 670-donor mean) were reportedly seen in an Asian-associated ancestry cluster in a later analysis.

This CDR3 is 16 amino acids long. Per germline, CDR1 SGHTA and CDR2 FQGTGA. Trimming shortened V by 2 bases and J by 1 base, and 14 bases separated the two germline ends. The primer mix had 60 Vbeta and 13 Jbeta primers. Profiled with immunoSEQ multiplex PCR; TCRdb holds only in-frame clones, not every one. The repertoire holds 75,000 to 90,000 clones, with 65% to 80% as singletons. This TCR came from a woman aged 40 to 49 in good health and CMV-seropositive. The sequenced sample consisted of PBMCs. The chain joins TRBV7-3 to TRBJ2-5, with TRBD1 as a possible D gene (5 bases). CDR3 sequence (DNA): TGTGCCAGCAGCTTATTAGGGCAGGGTTTCCAAGAGACCCAGTACTTC. Translated, it gives CASSLLGQGFQETQYF.